Listed below are T cell receptor beta chains from one sample, sequenced in a study of beta chain features in type 1 diabetes. Repertoires were generated with immunoSEQ multiplex PCR, while TCRdb's copy carries only in-frame clones and drops some. The table shows under 400,000 clones, with 12% to 15% occurring only once. Specimen: central memory CD4+ T cells from blood. Every receptor here comes from a man in his thirties or forties in good health. CDR3s include the opening cysteine and the closing phenylalanine or tryptophan. Clone sizes are given selectively: once, few, many, or a class where the clone is expanded.

size	V	J	CDR3
few	TRBV9	TRBJ2-5	CASSVGPQTGQETQYF
few	TRBV4-1	TRBJ1-2	CASSQEVRRYGYTF
few	TRBV2	TRBJ1-2	CASSRVQGKEDYGYTF
NA	TRBV11-2	TRBJ2-5	CASSLDNRGETQYF
NA	TRBV20-1	TRBJ2-3	CSGGRTDTQYF
NA	TRBV2	TRBJ2-5	CASSVLLAGGETQYF
few	TRBV5-4	TRBJ2-7	CASSWGVTTGYEQYF
few	TRBV2	TRBJ1-2	CAQPTGQGLVDYGYTF
NA	TRBV2	TRBJ1-1	CASSVYVDRGDTEAFF
many	TRBV7-3	TRBJ2-5	CASSSGLPSETQYF
few	TRBV4-1	TRBJ1-2	CASSQDRGTRYGYTF
NA	TRBV20-1	TRBJ2-3	CRASSTDTQYF
NA	TRBV29-1	TRBJ1-2	CSVGLAYGYTF
few	TRBV29-1	TRBJ1-2	CSGDIEGYTF
NA	TRBV30	TRBJ1-1	CAWRPHQNTEAFF
few	TRBV29-1	TRBJ2-1	CSVEQGYNEQFF
NA	TRBV11-2	TRBJ1-3	CASSLLRGAIGNTIYF
many	TRBV11-3	TRBJ2-3	CASGSTRGSNTQYF
few	TRBV5-4	TRBJ2-7	CASSLVQGARDEQYF
few	TRBV30	TRBJ2-5	CAWSLSTGGALLTQYF
few	TRBV6-1	TRBJ1-2	CASSELVRTGDGYTF
NA	TRBV6-5	TRBJ2-2	CASSSYRGRAGELFF
NA	TRBV6-1	TRBJ1-1	CASSQPGQTTEAFF
NA	TRBV7-3	TRBJ1-1	CASRRVVGGPMNTEAFF
NA	TRBV19	TRBJ1-5	CASSMGQTRGNQPQHF
NA	TRBV5-1	TRBJ2-1	CASSLEIAGGSNEQFF
many	TRBV9	TRBJ2-1	CASSVTSGRYNEQFF
few	TRBV7-9	TRBJ2-2	CASSSAGRAGELFF
NA	TRBV29-1	TRBJ1-2	CITGTGGAKGYTF
NA	TRBV29-1	TRBJ1-5	CSPRTGCSNQPQHF
few	TRBV6-1	TRBJ1-5	CASSARLGNQPQHF
few	TRBV4-3	TRBJ2-4	CASTGDGFLAKNIQYF
few	TRBV7-2	NA	CASSLRASSGGVEQYF
few	TRBV6-1	TRBJ1-1	CASSVSSRITEAFF
few	TRBV4-3	TRBJ2-7	CASSQDIQGPREEQYF
few	TRBV4-3	TRBJ2-3	CASSQELGFSGENTDTQYF
NA	TRBV5-4	TRBJ2-2	CASSLIGQLNTGELFF
few	TRBV6-5	TRBJ2-1	CASSSSDRNEQFF
many	TRBV5-1	TRBJ2-3	CASSLQARVADTQYF
NA	TRBV2	TRBJ1-5	CASSSIQGQPQHF
NA	TRBV7-3	TRBJ2-1	CASSLRTTGDSEQFF
few	TRBV12-5	TRBJ1-5	CASGPPSGGGRGQPQHF
NA	TRBV4-3	TRBJ1-1	CASSQVTGHLNTEAFF
few	TRBV6-6	TRBJ2-1	CASTSTSGANEQFF
NA	TRBV4-2	TRBJ2-2	CASSQGFGGENTGELFF
few	TRBV4-3	TRBJ2-5	CASSQQGAFGETQYF
NA	TRBV5-1	TRBJ2-1	CASSLDGGSYNEQFF
once	TRBV5-8	TRBJ2-1	CASSLYGNEQFF
many	TRBV14	TRBJ1-1	CASSSQGNTEAFF
many	TRBV28	TRBJ1-5	CASRLDRYSNQPQHF
NA	TRBV4-2	TRBJ2-5	CASSQVTRKIETQYF